This is a list of T cell receptor beta chains from one sample in a study of blood T cell repertoires in COVID-19. TCRdb's copy holds only in-frame clones and misses some; the assay was immunoSEQ multiplex PCR. The repertoire has 120,000 to 150,000 clones, 79% of them found once; the top ten carry 3% to 4.5%. What was sequenced was peripheral blood. These receptors were obtained from a man in his sixties with acute or convalescent COVID-19. The CDR3 runs from the conserved cysteine through the conserved F or W. The D gene is left open where the match is weak.

j_call: TRBJ2-7
v_call: TRBV30
d_call: .
cdr3_aa: CAWSVLSNEQYF

j_call: TRBJ1-4
v_call: TRBV3-1/TRBV3-2
d_call: .
cdr3_aa: CASSLWGDEKLFF

j_call: TRBJ1-3
v_call: TRBV9
d_call: .
cdr3_aa: CASSHRERSSGNTIYF

j_call: TRBJ2-1
v_call: TRBV6-2/TRBV6-3
d_call: .
cdr3_aa: CASSYGSGTREVF

j_call: TRBJ2-5
v_call: TRBV3-1/TRBV3-2
d_call: TRBD1
cdr3_aa: CASSPGQRIQETQYF

j_call: TRBJ2-2
v_call: TRBV2
d_call: .
cdr3_aa: CASFDGYTGELFF

j_call: TRBJ1-6
v_call: TRBV7-3
d_call: .
cdr3_aa: CASSSSPNSPLHF

j_call: TRBJ1-6
v_call: TRBV5-4
d_call: TRBD1
cdr3_aa: CASSRDRVSSYNSPLHF

j_call: TRBJ1-2
v_call: TRBV29-1
d_call: .
cdr3_aa: CSTWDTGYTF

j_call: TRBJ1-2
v_call: TRBV7-9
d_call: .
cdr3_aa: CASSGLSGVVEGYTF

j_call: TRBJ1-1
v_call: TRBV18
d_call: TRBD1
cdr3_aa: CASSPTGPNEAFF

j_call: TRBJ2-2
v_call: TRBV5-1
d_call: .
cdr3_aa: CASSLTGTGELFF

j_call: TRBJ2-3
v_call: TRBV28
d_call: TRBD1
cdr3_aa: CASSRPGTGMVDTQYF

j_call: TRBJ1-2
v_call: TRBV28
d_call: .
cdr3_aa: CASSYSSGRGNYGYTF

j_call: TRBJ2-6
v_call: TRBV28
d_call: .
cdr3_aa: CASSLLGGEDSGANVLTF

j_call: TRBJ2-2
v_call: TRBV28
d_call: .
cdr3_aa: CASSLTHGFTGELFF

j_call: TRBJ2-7
v_call: TRBV24-1
d_call: TRBD1
cdr3_aa: CATERTGYGYEQYF

j_call: TRBJ2-2
v_call: TRBV11-1
d_call: .
cdr3_aa: CASGETLIPTGELFF

j_call: TRBJ2-7
v_call: TRBV6-5
d_call: .
cdr3_aa: CASSYSGHTNEQYF

j_call: TRBJ2-1
v_call: TRBV7-3
d_call: .
cdr3_aa: CASSTGTSNEQFF

j_call: TRBJ2-7
v_call: TRBV10-3
d_call: TRBD2
cdr3_aa: CAIRLGLADTYEQYF

j_call: TRBJ2-2
v_call: TRBV9
d_call: .
cdr3_aa: CASSARSGRDTGELFF

j_call: TRBJ2-7
v_call: TRBV28
d_call: .
cdr3_aa: CASSLPGEQYF

j_call: TRBJ1-5
v_call: TRBV13
d_call: TRBD1
cdr3_aa: CASSPGQFQPQHF

j_call: TRBJ1-1
v_call: TRBV5-1
d_call: .
cdr3_aa: CASSSGTGGTEAFF

j_call: TRBJ1-6
v_call: TRBV13
d_call: .
cdr3_aa: CASSSGVSNSPLHF

j_call: TRBJ1-1
v_call: TRBV28
d_call: TRBD1
cdr3_aa: CASSLEGRGDTEAFF

j_call: TRBJ2-1
v_call: TRBV6-5
d_call: TRBD2
cdr3_aa: CASSYTGLGGDNEQFF

j_call: TRBJ2-1
v_call: TRBV6-5
d_call: TRBD2
cdr3_aa: CASSYSMGGYNEQFF

j_call: TRBJ2-1
v_call: TRBV11-1
d_call: .
cdr3_aa: CASSLLKTTTYNEQFF

j_call: TRBJ1-5
v_call: TRBV6-5
d_call: .
cdr3_aa: CASSYARDNQPQHF

j_call: TRBJ1-1
v_call: TRBV18
d_call: .
cdr3_aa: CASSPPARTPNTEAFF

j_call: TRBJ2-7
v_call: TRBV7-8
d_call: TRBD2
cdr3_aa: CASSLRTSSTYEQYF

j_call: TRBJ2-1
v_call: TRBV7-2
d_call: .
cdr3_aa: CASSLAGAPSYNEQFF

j_call: TRBJ1-5
v_call: TRBV27
d_call: .
cdr3_aa: CASSFNAGVSNQPQHF

j_call: TRBJ1-1
v_call: TRBV9
d_call: .
cdr3_aa: CASSVTQGNTEAFF

j_call: TRBJ2-7
v_call: TRBV6-5
d_call: TRBD1
cdr3_aa: CASSYGRGLFHEQYF

j_call: TRBJ2-4
v_call: TRBV6-5
d_call: TRBD2
cdr3_aa: CASSSGSGNIQYF

j_call: TRBJ2-1
v_call: TRBV9
d_call: TRBD2
cdr3_aa: CASSFRGATSGSGYEQFF

j_call: TRBJ2-1
v_call: TRBV7-7
d_call: .
cdr3_aa: CASSLEVRGSYNEQFF

j_call: TRBJ1-2
v_call: TRBV28
d_call: TRBD1
cdr3_aa: CASSPRTGIAF

j_call: TRBJ2-1
v_call: TRBV24-1
d_call: .
cdr3_aa: CATSESSYNEQFF

j_call: TRBJ1-2
v_call: TRBV29-1
d_call: TRBD1
cdr3_aa: CSVGQGAARGYTF

j_call: TRBJ2-3
v_call: TRBV28
d_call: .
cdr3_aa: CASSLTSTDTQYF

j_call: TRBJ2-2
v_call: TRBV11-2
d_call: .
cdr3_aa: CASSRRQLNTGELFF

j_call: TRBJ1-4
v_call: TRBV5-1
d_call: TRBD1
cdr3_aa: CASTRTGDEKLFF

j_call: TRBJ1-4
v_call: TRBV6-2/TRBV6-3
d_call: TRBD1
cdr3_aa: CASSYSPGQGFVNEKLFF

j_call: TRBJ2-1
v_call: TRBV7-6
d_call: TRBD1
cdr3_aa: CASSAYRGNEQFF

j_call: TRBJ2-2
v_call: TRBV2
d_call: TRBD2
cdr3_aa: CASRWTSGSYRSGELFF

j_call: TRBJ1-5
v_call: TRBV19
d_call: TRBD1
cdr3_aa: CASSRTGGAGAVQPQHF

j_call: TRBJ1-1
v_call: TRBV9
d_call: .
cdr3_aa: CASSVGGWNTEAFF

j_call: TRBJ1-5
v_call: TRBV6-5
d_call: .
cdr3_aa: CASQEGSNQPQHF

j_call: TRBJ1-3
v_call: TRBV13
d_call: .
cdr3_aa: CASSLGRGGGNTIYF

j_call: TRBJ2-4
v_call: TRBV27
d_call: .
cdr3_aa: CASSHGRGIQYF